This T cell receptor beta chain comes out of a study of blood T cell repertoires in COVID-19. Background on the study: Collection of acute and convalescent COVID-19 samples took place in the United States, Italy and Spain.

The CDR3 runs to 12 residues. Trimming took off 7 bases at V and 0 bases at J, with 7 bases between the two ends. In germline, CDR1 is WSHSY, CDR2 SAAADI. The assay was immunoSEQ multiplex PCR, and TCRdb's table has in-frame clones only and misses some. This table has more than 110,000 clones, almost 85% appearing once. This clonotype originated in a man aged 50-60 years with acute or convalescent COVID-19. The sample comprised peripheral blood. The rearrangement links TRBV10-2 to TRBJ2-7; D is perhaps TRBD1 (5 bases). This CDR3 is CASKDNSYEQYF. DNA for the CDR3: TGCGCCAGCAAGGACAACTCCTACGAGCAGTACTTC.